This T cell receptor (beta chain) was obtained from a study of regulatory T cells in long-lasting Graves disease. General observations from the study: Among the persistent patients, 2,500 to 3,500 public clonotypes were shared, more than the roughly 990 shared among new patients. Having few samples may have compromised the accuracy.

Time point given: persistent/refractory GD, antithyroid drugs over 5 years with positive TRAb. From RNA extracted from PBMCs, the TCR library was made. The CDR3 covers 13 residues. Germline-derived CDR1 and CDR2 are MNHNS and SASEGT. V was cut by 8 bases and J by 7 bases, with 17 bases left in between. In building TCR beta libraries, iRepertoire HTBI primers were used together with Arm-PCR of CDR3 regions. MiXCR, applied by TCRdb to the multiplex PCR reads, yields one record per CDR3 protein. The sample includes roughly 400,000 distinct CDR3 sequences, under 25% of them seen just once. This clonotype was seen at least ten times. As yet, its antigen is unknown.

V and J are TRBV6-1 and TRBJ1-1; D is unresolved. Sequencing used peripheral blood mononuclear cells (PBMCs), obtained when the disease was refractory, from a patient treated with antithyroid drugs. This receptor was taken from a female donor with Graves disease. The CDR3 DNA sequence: TGTGCCAGCCATGGCCCCCAGCGCAGTGAAGCTTTCTTT. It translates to CASHGPQRSEAFF.